The rows below give T cell receptor beta chains drawn from one sample of a study of blood T cell repertoires in COVID-19. TCRdb's table, derived via immunoSEQ multiplex PCR, lists solely in-frame clones and lacks some. The data contain roughly 100,000 clones, around 92% of them singletons. Source material: peripheral blood. These receptors were obtained from a woman in her sixties with acute or convalescent COVID-19. Both conserved end residues are part of each CDR3. Each record gives: D gene, clone size, V gene, J gene, CDR3 protein, CDR3 DNA. D genes are given only for firm matches. The listing skips clone size in some rows; elsewhere it reads once, few, many or a size class.

.	.	TRBV15	TRBJ1-2	CATSSAGDGYTF	TGTGCCACCAGCAGCGCAGGGGATGGCTACACCTTC
.	.	TRBV5-1	TRBJ2-1	CASSLGLGGYNEQFF	TGCGCCAGCAGCTTGGGTTTAGGGGGCTACAATGAGCAGTTCTTC
TRBD1	few	TRBV28	TRBJ1-2	CASSLHRGYYGYTF	TGTGCCAGCAGTTTACACAGGGGCTACTATGGCTACACCTTC
TRBD1	.	TRBV27	TRBJ2-1	CASSHGTGSSYNEQFF	TGTGCCAGCAGTCACGGGACAGGAAGCTCCTACAATGAGCAGTTCTTC
TRBD2	.	TRBV27	TRBJ2-3	CASSFYLPGSTSGTDTQYF	TGTGCCAGCAGTTTCTACCTTCCCGGCTCGACTAGCGGCACAGATACGCAGTATTTT
.	.	TRBV6-2/TRBV6-3	TRBJ1-4	CASSRPQGRVFF	TGTGCCAGCAGTCGTCCGCAGGGGCGTGTGTTTTTT
.	.	TRBV28	TRBJ2-3	CASKGTGTTDTQYF	TGTGCCAGCAAAGGAACAGGGACCACAGATACGCAGTATTTT
.	.	TRBV10-2	TRBJ1-1	CASSQGENTEAFF	TGCGCCAGCAGCCAAGGAGAGAACACTGAAGCTTTCTTT
TRBD1	.	TRBV27	TRBJ2-1	CASRSTGVAAEQFF	TGTGCCAGCAGATCTACAGGGGTGGCCGCTGAGCAGTTCTTC
.	.	TRBV3-1/TRBV3-2	TRBJ1-1	CASSQGEVGGKAFF	TGTGCCAGCAGCCAAGGCGAAGTTGGGGGCAAGGCTTTCTTT
.	.	TRBV10-3	TRBJ1-2	CAISEPSRDGYTF	TGTGCCATCAGTGAGCCATCGCGGGACGGCTACACCTTC
TRBD1	once	TRBV19	TRBJ1-5	CASSIDAGRGAFNQPQHF	TGTGCCAGTAGTATAGACGCGGGCAGGGGGGCGTTCAATCAGCCCCAGCATTTT
.	.	TRBV7-8	TRBJ2-2	CASSFSVAEITGELFF	TGTGCCAGCAGCTTTTCAGTAGCGGAGATCACCGGGGAGCTGTTTTTT
TRBD1	.	TRBV28	TRBJ1-4	CASSLSTGLKEKLFF	TGTGCCAGCAGTCTTTCGACAGGGCTTAAAGAAAAACTGTTTTTT
TRBD2	once	TRBV9	TRBJ2-1	CASSPKGLAGSYNEQFF	TGTGCCAGCAGCCCCAAGGGACTAGCGGGCTCCTACAATGAGCAGTTCTTC
.	.	TRBV4-1	TRBJ1-1	CASSEQNTEAFF	TGCGCCAGCAGCGAACAAAACACTGAAGCTTTCTTT
TRBD1	.	TRBV19	TRBJ1-3	CASSLDRANGNTIYF	TGTGCCAGTAGCCTGGACAGGGCTAATGGAAACACCATATATTTT
TRBD1	.	TRBV7-8	TRBJ1-2	CASSSRDRAVEGYTF	TGTGCCAGCAGCTCCCGGGACAGGGCAGTAGAGGGCTACACCTTC
TRBD2	.	TRBV19	TRBJ2-1	CASIPGAGRHNEQFF	TGTGCCAGTATCCCTGGAGCGGGAAGGCACAATGAGCAGTTCTTC
TRBD1	.	TRBV9	TRBJ2-1	CASSVVQGDEQFF	TGTGCCAGCAGCGTAGTTCAGGGGGATGAGCAGTTCTTC